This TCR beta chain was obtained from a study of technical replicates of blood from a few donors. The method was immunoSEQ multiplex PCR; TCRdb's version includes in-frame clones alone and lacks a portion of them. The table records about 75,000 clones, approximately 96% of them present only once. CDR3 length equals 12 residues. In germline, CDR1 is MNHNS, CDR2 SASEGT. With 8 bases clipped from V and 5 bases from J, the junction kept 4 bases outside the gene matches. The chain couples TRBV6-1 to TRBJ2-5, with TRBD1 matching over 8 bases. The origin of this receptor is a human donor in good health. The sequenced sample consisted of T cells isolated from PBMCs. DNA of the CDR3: TGTGCCAGCGCGAGGGACAGGGAGACCCAGTACTTC. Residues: CASARDRETQYF.